This TCR beta chain is drawn from a study of blood T cell repertoires in COVID-19. About the research overall: Samples came from the United States, Italy and Spain, spanning acute and convalescent COVID-19. Sample material is recorded as cDNA or gDNA derived from T cells, B-cell-depleted T cells, or PBMCs.

Per the original methods: Amplification from reference gene primers served as the basis for estimated nucleated cell counts. Data came from immunoSEQ multiplex PCR; TCRdb stores just in-frame clones and leaves some out. That table gives V, J and clone size, and the DNA gave D and trimming. The repertoire holds approximately 35,000 clones, with 85% as singletons. The germline CDR1 and CDR2 sequences are SGDLS and YYNGEE. J was trimmed by 8 bases and V by 3 bases; bases with no gene match: 3. The CDR3 extends over 14 amino acids. This TCR derives from a man in his sixties with active COVID-19. The specimen sequenced was peripheral blood. The chain combines TRBV9 with TRBJ2-1; 12 nucleotides agree with TRBD1. CDR3 sequence: CASSGDRGRHEQFF. CDR3 nucleotides: TGTGCCAGCAGCGGGGACAGGGGGCGTCATGAGCAGTTCTTC.